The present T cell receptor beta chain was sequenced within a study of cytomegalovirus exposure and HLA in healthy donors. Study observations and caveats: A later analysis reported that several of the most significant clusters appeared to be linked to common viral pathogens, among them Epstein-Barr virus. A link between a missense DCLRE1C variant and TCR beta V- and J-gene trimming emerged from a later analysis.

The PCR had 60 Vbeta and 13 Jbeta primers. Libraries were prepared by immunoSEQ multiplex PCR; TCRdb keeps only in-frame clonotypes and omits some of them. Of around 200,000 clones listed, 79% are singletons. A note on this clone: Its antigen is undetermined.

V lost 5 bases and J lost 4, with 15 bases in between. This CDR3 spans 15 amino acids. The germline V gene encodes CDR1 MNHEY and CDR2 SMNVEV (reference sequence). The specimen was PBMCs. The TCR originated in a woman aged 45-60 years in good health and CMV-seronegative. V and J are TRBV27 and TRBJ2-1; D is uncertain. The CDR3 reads CASSLTVIKYNEQFF. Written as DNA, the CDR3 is TGTGCCAGCAGTCTCACGGTAATCAAATACAATGAGCAGTTCTTC.